This T cell receptor (beta chain) was sequenced for a study of T cell responses to AZD1222 COVID-19 vaccine. TCRdb's copy holds only in-frame clones and misses some; the assay was immunoSEQ multiplex PCR. Of more than 65,000 clones in the sample, approximately 87% were seen once. V lost 3 bases and J lost 4; bases outside the gene matches: 5. CDR3 length: 15 residues. CDR1 is MNHNS, CDR2 SASEGT, per germline. This clone was seen only a few times. The source of this sequence is an adult in good health. The chain couples TRBV6-1 to TRBJ2-1; 8 bases map to TRBD2. The sample was peripheral blood, taken on day 0 of AZD1222 vaccination. CDR3 sequence reads: CASSEYGGAYNEQFF. The CDR3 bases are TGTGCCAGCAGTGAGTACGGGGGGGCTTACAATGAGCAGTTCTTC.